This paragraph reports one T cell receptor beta chain. Its antigen is undetermined. Produced via immunoSEQ multiplex PCR; TCRdb's table is partial and in-frame only. The table shows 1.6 million or so clones, with approximately 98.5% occurring only once. The sample originates from a study of shared clonotypes between healthy human individuals. As for the study in general: There were three CD4 naive, three CD4 memory, two CD8 naive and one CD8 memory plates per donor.

Findings and limits, study-wide: Researchers sampled blood only, noting tissue repertoires likely differ. Memory subsets had estimated richness that was generally smaller than that of naive subsets.

Between the trimmed V and J ends, which lost 2 bases and 8 bases, there was a span of 28 bases. Germline V lookup: CDR1 SGHKS, CDR2 YYEKEE (reference sequence). The CDR3 covers 18 residues. The receptor was isolated from a man between 25 and 39 years old in good health. The gene calls are TRBV5-5 and TRBJ1-2; perhaps TRBD1 as D (5 bases). What was sequenced was naive CD4+ T cells sorted from blood. This sample's subset: CD45RA+ positively selected. In DNA form, the CDR3 reads TGTGCCAGCAGCTTAGGGGCAGGTTTGGATCTCAGCTATATGGGCTACACCTTC. Protein: CASSLGAGLDLSYMGYTF.